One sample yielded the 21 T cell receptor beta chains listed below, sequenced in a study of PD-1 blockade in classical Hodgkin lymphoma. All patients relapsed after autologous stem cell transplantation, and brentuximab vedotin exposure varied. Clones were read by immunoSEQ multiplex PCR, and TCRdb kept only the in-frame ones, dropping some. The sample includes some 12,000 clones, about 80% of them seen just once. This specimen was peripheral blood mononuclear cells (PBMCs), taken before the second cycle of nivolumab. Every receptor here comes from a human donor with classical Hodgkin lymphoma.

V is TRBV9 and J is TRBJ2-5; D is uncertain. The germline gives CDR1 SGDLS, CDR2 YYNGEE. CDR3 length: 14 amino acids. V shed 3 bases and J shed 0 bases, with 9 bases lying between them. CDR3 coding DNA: TGTGCCAGCAGCGCCGGGTCTTACCAAGAGACCCAGTACTTC. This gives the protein CASSAGSYQETQYF.

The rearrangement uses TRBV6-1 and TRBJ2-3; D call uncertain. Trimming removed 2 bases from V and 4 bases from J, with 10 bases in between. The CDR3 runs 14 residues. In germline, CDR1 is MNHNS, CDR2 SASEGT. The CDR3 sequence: CASSESLPPDTQYF. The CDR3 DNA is TGTGCCAGCAGTGAATCCCTTCCACCAGATACGCAGTATTTT.

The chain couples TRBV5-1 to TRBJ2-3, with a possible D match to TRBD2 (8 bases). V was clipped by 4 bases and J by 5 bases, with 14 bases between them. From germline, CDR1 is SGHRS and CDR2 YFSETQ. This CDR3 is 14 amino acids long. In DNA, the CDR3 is TGCGCCAGCAGCCCGGGAGGGGGCCAAGATACGCAGTATTTT. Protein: CASSPGGGQDTQYF.

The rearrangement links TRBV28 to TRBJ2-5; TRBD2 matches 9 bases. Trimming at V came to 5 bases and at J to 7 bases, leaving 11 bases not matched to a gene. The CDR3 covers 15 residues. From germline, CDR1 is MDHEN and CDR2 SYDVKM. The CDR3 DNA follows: TGTGCCAGCAGTACAGCGGGGGGTGGTTTCGGGACCCAGTACTTC. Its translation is CASSTAGGGFGTQYF.

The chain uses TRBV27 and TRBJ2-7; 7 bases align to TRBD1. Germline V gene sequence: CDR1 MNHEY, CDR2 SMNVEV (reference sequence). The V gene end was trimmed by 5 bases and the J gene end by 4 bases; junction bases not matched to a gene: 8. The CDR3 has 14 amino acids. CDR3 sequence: CASSPGTAVYEQYF. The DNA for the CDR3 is TGTGCCAGCAGTCCAGGGACAGCTGTTTACGAGCAGTACTTC.

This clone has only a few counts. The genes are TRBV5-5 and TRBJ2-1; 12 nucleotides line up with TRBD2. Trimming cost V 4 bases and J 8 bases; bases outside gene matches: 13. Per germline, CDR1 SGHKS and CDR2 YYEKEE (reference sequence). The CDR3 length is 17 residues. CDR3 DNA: TGTGCCAGCAGCCCTGACACCCGACTAGCGGGAGAGGATGAGCAGTTCTTC. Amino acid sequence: CASSPDTRLAGEDEQFF.

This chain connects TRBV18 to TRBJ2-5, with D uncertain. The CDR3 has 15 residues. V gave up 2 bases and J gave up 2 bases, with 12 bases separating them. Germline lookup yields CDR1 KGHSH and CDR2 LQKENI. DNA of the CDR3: TGTGCCAGCTCACCATCTAGGCTAACTCAAGAGACCCAGTACTTC. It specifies CASSPSRLTQETQYF.

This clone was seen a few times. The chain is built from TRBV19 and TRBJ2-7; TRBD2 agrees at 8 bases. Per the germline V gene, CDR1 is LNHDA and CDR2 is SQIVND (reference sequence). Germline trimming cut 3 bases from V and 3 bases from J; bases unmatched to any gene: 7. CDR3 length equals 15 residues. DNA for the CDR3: TGTGCCAGTAGTATTAAGACGGGAGGGGGCTACGAGCAGTACTTC. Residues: CASSIKTGGGYEQYF.

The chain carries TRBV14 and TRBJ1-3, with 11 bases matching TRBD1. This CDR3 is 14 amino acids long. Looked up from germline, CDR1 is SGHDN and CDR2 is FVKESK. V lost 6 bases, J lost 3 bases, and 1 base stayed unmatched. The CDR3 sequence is CASRDRGLGNTIYF. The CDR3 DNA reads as TGTGCCAGCAGGGACAGGGGGCTTGGAAACACCATATATTTT. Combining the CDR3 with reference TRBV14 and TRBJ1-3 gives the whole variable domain EAGVTQFPSHSVIEKGQTVTLRCDPISGHDNLYWYRRVMGKEIKFLLHFVKESKQDESGMPNNRFLAERTGGTYSTLKVQPAELEDSGVYFCASRDRGLGNTIYFGEGSWLTVV.

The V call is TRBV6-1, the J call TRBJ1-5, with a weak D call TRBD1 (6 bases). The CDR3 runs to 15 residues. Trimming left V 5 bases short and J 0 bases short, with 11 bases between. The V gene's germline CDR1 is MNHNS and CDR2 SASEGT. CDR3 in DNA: TGTGCCAGCAGTAGGGGGTCGTTTAGCAATCAGCCCCAGCATTTT. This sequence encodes CASSRGSFSNQPQHF.

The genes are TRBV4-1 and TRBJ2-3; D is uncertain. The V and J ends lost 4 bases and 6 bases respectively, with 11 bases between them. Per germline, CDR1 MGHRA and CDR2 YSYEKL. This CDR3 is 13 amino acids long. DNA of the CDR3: TGCGCCAGCAGCCTCCTGACCGTGGATACGCAGTATTTT. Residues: CASSLLTVDTQYF.

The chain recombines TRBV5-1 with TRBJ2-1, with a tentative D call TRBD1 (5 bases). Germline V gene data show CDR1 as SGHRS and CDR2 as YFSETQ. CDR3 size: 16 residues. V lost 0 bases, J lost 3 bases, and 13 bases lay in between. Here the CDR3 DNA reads TGCGCCAGCAGCTTGGCCTGGGGCGGAGTCTACAATGAGCAGTTCTTC. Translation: CASSLAWGGVYNEQFF.

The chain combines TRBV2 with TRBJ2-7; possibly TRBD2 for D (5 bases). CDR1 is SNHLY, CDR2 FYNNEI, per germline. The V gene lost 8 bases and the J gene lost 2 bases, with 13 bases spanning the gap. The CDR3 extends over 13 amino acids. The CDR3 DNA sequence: TGTGCCAGCGTCCCGGGGTTGACCTACGAGCAGTACTTC. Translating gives CASVPGLTYEQYF.

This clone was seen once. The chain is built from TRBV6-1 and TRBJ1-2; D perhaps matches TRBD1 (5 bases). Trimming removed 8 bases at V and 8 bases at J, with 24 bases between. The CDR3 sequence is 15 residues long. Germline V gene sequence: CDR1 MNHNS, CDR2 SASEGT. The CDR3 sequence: CASRTLEGLSGGYTF. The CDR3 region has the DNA TGTGCCAGCCGAACCCTGGAGGGACTCTCGGGAGGCTACACCTTC.

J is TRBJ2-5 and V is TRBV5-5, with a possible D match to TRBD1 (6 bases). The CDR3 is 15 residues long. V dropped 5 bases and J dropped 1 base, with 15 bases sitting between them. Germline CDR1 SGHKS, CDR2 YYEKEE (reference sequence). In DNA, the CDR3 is TGTGCCAGCAGTTCCGGACAGAACCGCCAAGAGACCCAGTACTTC. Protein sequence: CASSSGQNRQETQYF.

The CDR3 loop is CASSRGGAGANVLTF. Here the CDR3 DNA reads TGTGCCAGCAGTCGAGGGGGCGCCGGGGCCAACGTCCTGACTTTC. The gene calls are TRBV27 and TRBJ2-6; 7 bases match TRBD1. Germline V lookup: CDR1 MNHEY, CDR2 SMNVEV (reference sequence). Germline trimming cut 5 bases from V and 4 bases from J; bases unmatched to any gene: 5. The CDR3 spans 15 residues.

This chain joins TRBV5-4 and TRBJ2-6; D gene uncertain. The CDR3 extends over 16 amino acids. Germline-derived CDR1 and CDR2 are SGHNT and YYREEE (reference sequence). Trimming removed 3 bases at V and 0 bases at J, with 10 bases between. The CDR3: CASSWKVSSGANVLTF. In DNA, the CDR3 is TGTGCCAGCAGCTGGAAGGTCTCCTCTGGGGCCAACGTCCTGACTTTC.

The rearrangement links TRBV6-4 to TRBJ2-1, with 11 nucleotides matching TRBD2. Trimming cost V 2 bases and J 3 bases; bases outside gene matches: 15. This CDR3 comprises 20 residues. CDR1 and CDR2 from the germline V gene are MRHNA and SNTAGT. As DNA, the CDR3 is TGTGCCAGCAGTGACGGAATGCTAGCGGGAGGAGGGGGGGACTACAATGAGCAGTTCTTC. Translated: CASSDGMLAGGGGDYNEQFF.

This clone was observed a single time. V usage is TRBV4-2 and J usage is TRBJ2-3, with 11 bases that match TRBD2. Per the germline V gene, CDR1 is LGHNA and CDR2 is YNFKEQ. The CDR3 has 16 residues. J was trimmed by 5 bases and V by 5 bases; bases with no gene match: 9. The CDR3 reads CASSLAGGPPGDTQYF. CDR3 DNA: TGTGCCAGCAGCTTAGCGGGGGGGCCCCCCGGAGATACGCAGTATTTT.

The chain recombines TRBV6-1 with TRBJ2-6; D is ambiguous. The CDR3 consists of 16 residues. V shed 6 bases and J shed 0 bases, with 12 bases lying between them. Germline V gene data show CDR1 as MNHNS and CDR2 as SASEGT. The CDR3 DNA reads TGTGCCAGCAGAGAAAACACTTACTCTGGGGCCAACGTCCTGACTTTC. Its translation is CASRENTYSGANVLTF.

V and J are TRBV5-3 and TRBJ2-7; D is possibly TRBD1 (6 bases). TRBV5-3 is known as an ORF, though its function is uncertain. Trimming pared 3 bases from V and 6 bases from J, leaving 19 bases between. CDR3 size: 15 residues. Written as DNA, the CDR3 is TGTGCCAGAAGCTCCTCCGGGACACCACCTGGCGAGCAGTACTTC. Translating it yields CARSSSGTPPGEQYF.